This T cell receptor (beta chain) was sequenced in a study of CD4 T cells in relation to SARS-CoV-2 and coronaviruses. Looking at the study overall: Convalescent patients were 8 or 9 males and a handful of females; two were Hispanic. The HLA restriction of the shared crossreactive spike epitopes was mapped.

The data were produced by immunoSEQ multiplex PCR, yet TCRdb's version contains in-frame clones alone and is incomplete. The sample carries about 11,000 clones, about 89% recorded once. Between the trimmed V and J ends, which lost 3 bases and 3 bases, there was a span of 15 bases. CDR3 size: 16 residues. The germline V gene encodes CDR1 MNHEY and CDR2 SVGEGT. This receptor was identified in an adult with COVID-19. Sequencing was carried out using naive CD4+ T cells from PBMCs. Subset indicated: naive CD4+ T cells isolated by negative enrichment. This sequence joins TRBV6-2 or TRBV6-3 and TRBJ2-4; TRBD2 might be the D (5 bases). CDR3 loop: CASSYISWTLKNIQYF. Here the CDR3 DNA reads TGTGCCAGCAGTTATATCTCTTGGACTCTCAAAAACATTCAGTACTTC.